The 24 T cell receptor beta chains reported below all come from one sample, sequenced in a study of blood T cell repertoires in COVID-19 (dated by TCRdb to about 2020). The method was the immunoSEQ multiplex PCR assay. In its TCRdb copy, this immuneACCESS table keeps in-frame sequences only and misses some clones. Where compared with another copy, unresolved V genes explain less than half of these, and the others have no known cause. The sample table holds roughly 83,000 clones, of which about 84% were seen once. The top ten clones comprise under 8.5% of the sample. The sequencing input was peripheral blood. Source of these receptors: a man aged 45 to 65 with active COVID-19.

The chain combines TRBV11-1 with TRBJ2-3; D is possibly TRBD2 (6 bases). Deletions cut 7 bases from V and 3 bases from J, with 20 bases between. Germline CDR1 and CDR2: SGHAT and FQDESV (reference sequence). This CDR3 contains 16 residues. This CDR3 reads CASMRGSGSSTDTQYF. CDR3 nucleotides: TGTGCCAGCATGAGGGGTAGCGGTTCCAGTACAGATACGCAGTATTTT.

The chain has TRBV11-2 and TRBJ2-7, with 10 bases matching TRBD2. This CDR3 region has 18 residues. Germline V lookup: CDR1 SGHAT, CDR2 FQNNGV. Trimming cost V 0 bases and J 1 base; bases outside gene matches: 9. This chain's CDR3 is CASSLEGSGRMESYEQYF. For the CDR3, the DNA is TGTGCCAGCAGCTTAGAGGGTAGCGGGAGGATGGAGTCCTACGAGCAGTACTTC.

V gene TRBV6-2 or TRBV6-3 combines with J gene TRBJ2-4; D remains ambiguous. The germline V and J ends were trimmed by 2 bases and 4 bases, with 6 bases remaining between them. The CDR3 runs to 13 residues. Germline V gene sequence: CDR1 MNHEY, CDR2 SVGEGT. CDR3 bases: TGTGCCAGCAGTTACACAGAGAAAAACATTCAGTACTTC. Translation: CASSYTEKNIQYF.

This chain links TRBV10-1 with TRBJ2-7; the match to TRBD2 covers 10 bases. CDR3 length equals 15 residues. Germline assignment: CDR1 WNHNN and CDR2 SYGVQD (reference sequence). The V gene end was trimmed by 6 bases and the J gene end by 2 bases; junction bases not matched to a gene: 7. The CDR3 sequence is CASSRGTSATYEQYF. The CDR3 DNA follows: TGCGCCAGCAGCCGGGGGACTAGCGCGACCTACGAGCAGTACTTC.

The CDR3 bases are TGCAGCGTTGCCCGCAGTGGTACTGAAGCTTTCTTT. Its translation: CSVARSGTEAFF. The V call is TRBV29-1, the J call TRBJ1-1, with no clear D. Trimming cost V 4 bases and J 5 bases, with 11 bases left between them. Germline V CDR1 and CDR2: SQVTM, ANQGSEA. The CDR3 consists of 12 residues.

The gene calls are TRBV14 and TRBJ2-1, with TRBD1 identical over 9 bases. Germline CDR1 and CDR2: SGHDN and FVKESK. Unmatched junction bases numbered 8, after V lost 0 bases and J lost 14 bases. The length of the CDR3 is 14 residues. This CDR3 reads CASSQESGGTGKFF. In DNA form, the CDR3 reads TGTGCCAGCAGCCAAGAAAGTGGAGGGACAGGGAAGTTCTTC. Complete variable domain (other parts from reference TRBV14 and TRBJ2-1): EAGVTQFPSHSVIEKGQTVTLRCDPISGHDNLYWYRRVMGKEIKFLLHFVKESKQDESGMPNNRFLAERTGGTYSTLKVQPAELEDSGVYFCASSQESGGTGKFFGPGTRLTVL.

This clone was counted a few times. The chain has TRBV15 and TRBJ1-5; D remains ambiguous. This CDR3 contains 15 residues. Trimming took 0 bases from V and 5 from J, leaving 11 bases between them. The germline gives CDR1 LNHNV, CDR2 YYDKDF (reference sequence). The chain's CDR3 is CATSRDEGGHQPQHF. DNA for the CDR3: TGTGCCACCAGCAGAGACGAGGGAGGACATCAGCCCCAGCATTTT.

The chain links TRBV7-3 to TRBJ2-2; 8 bases align to TRBD2. The V and J ends lost 5 bases and 4 bases, in that order; junction bases with no gene match: 6. Germline CDR1 SGHTA, CDR2 FQGTGA. The CDR3 is made up of 15 amino acids. Here the CDR3 reads CASSPLTSVTGELFF. CDR3 in DNA: TGTGCCAGCAGCCCCCTGACTAGCGTCACCGGGGAGCTGTTTTTT.

V gene TRBV27 combines with J gene TRBJ2-5; D call uncertain. Germline V gene sequence: CDR1 MNHEY, CDR2 SMNVEV (reference sequence). Between the trimmed V and J ends, which lost 5 bases and 1 base, there was a span of 11 bases. The CDR3 sequence is 14 residues long. The CDR3 is CASSIRHRQETQYF. The CDR3 DNA follows: TGTGCCAGCAGTATACGACACCGCCAAGAGACCCAGTACTTC.

The V gene is TRBV4-1, the J gene TRBJ1-1, with D possibly matching TRBD1 (5 bases). This CDR3 spans 12 amino acids. The germline V and J ends were trimmed by 3 bases and 6 bases, with 8 bases remaining between them. From germline, CDR1 is MGHRA and CDR2 YSYEKL. CDR3 DNA: TGCGCCAGCAGCCAGAAAGGGGCTGAAGCTTTCTTT. Translation gives CASSQKGAEAFF.

The rearrangement links TRBV10-3 to TRBJ1-3, with TRBD1 identical over 9 bases. Germline V gene data show CDR1 as ENHRY and CDR2 as SYGVKD. V dropped 10 bases and J dropped 1; count of bases not matched to a gene: 14. This CDR3 is built from 17 residues. The CDR3: CASRMDRGTRSGNTIYF. CDR3 nucleotides: TGTGCCAGCCGAATGGACAGGGGAACTAGGTCTGGAAACACCATATATTTT.

The chain employs TRBV7-9 and TRBJ2-6; possibly TRBD1 for D (5 bases). Deletions cut 0 bases from V and 2 bases from J, with 8 bases between. CDR1 is SEHNR and CDR2 is FQNEAQ in the germline V gene (reference sequence). CDR3 size: 16 residues. CDR3 coding DNA: TGTGCCAGCAGCTTAGCGACAGCACCTGGGGCCAACGTCCTGACTTTC. It is translated as CASSLATAPGANVLTF.

This chain links TRBV28 with TRBJ1-1; 10 bases match TRBD1. The CDR3 is made up of 16 amino acids. The V and J ends lost 5 bases and 7 bases, in that order; junction bases with no gene match: 13. Germline CDR1 and CDR2: MDHEN and SYDVKM. CDR3 loop: CASSPNLGTGEIEAFF. The CDR3 DNA reads TGTGCCAGCAGTCCGAACCTCGGGACAGGGGAAATTGAAGCTTTCTTT.

This clone was counted only a few times. The chain employs TRBV27 and TRBJ1-2, with 10 bases that match TRBD1. Losses at the gene ends were 4 bases for V and 6 bases for J; bases not matched to a gene: 2. From germline, CDR1 is MNHEY and CDR2 SMNVEV (reference sequence). The CDR3 contains 13 residues. CDR3 amino acids: CASSSGTGDGYTF. Here the CDR3 DNA reads TGTGCCAGCAGTTCCGGGACAGGGGATGGCTACACCTTC.

This clone was seen only once. The J gene is TRBJ2-3, the V gene TRBV28, with a weak D call TRBD2 (5 bases). V shed 8 bases and J shed 0 bases, with 15 bases lying between them. In germline, CDR1 is MDHEN, CDR2 SYDVKM. This CDR3 is 15 amino acids long. CDR3 residues: CASLDISDSTDTQYF. For the CDR3, the DNA is TGTGCCAGCCTCGACATTAGCGACAGCACAGATACGCAGTATTTT.

This chain links TRBV7-9 with TRBJ1-4; the D is unclear. The ends were cut back, 3 bases at V and 7 bases at J, with 9 bases in the middle. Germline-derived CDR1 and CDR2 are SEHNR and FQNEAQ (reference sequence). The CDR3 has 13 amino acids. The CDR3 sequence: CASSFRRGEKLFF. As DNA, the CDR3 is TGTGCCAGCAGCTTTCGCCGCGGTGAAAAACTGTTTTTT.

The CDR3 region has the DNA TGTGCCAGCAGCTTAGGAGGGAACAGGGGGTCACCCCTCCACTTT. Its translation is CASSLGGNRGSPLHF. This chain joins TRBV13 and TRBJ1-6, with TRBD1 identical over 8 bases. CDR1 is PRHDT and CDR2 is FYEKMQ in the germline V gene (reference sequence). V lost 0 bases and J lost 10; bases outside the gene matches: 5. This CDR3 spans 15 amino acids.

This clone appeared a single time. The same CDR3 also results from other DNA sequences found in this sample. V is TRBV18 and J is TRBJ1-1, with TRBD1 matching over 10 bases. This CDR3 is built from 14 residues. CDR1 and CDR2 from the germline V gene are KGHSH and LQKENI. V was clipped by 3 bases and J by 4 bases; unmatched bases: 2. In DNA form, the CDR3 reads TGTGCCAGCTCACCGGGACAGGGGCGCACTGAAGCTTTCTTT. Translation: CASSPGQGRTEAFF. Together with reference TRBV18 and TRBJ1-1, the CDR3 gives the full variable domain: NAGVMQNPRHLVRRRGQEARLRCSPMKGHSHVYWYRQLPEEGLKFMVYLQKENIIDESGMPKERFSAEFPKEGPSILRIQQVVRGDSAAYFCASSPGQGRTEAFFGQGTRLTVV.

The chain uses TRBV3-1 (or the pseudogene TRBV3-2) and TRBJ1-1; 7 bases map to TRBD1. In germline, CDR1 is LGHDT, CDR2 YNNKEL (reference sequence). The CDR3 is 12 amino acids. V lost 6 bases and J lost 7; bases outside the gene matches: 5. In DNA, the CDR3 is TGTGCCAGCAGTTTAGGGACAGTTGAAGCTTTCTTT. Its translation: CASSLGTVEAFF.

The table lists this clone with a few counts. The chain combines TRBV4-3 with TRBJ1-2; D remains ambiguous. V lost 0 bases, J lost 1 base, and 15 bases lay in between. This CDR3 is 17 amino acids long. The V gene's germline CDR1 is LGHNA and CDR2 YSLEER. CDR3 amino acids: CASSQDVRTNDNYGYTF. In nucleotides, the CDR3 is TGCGCCAGCAGCCAAGATGTCAGAACCAACGATAACTATGGCTACACCTTC.

The CDR3 sequence: CASSTQGGTEAFF. The CDR3 bases are TGTGCCAGCAGCACACAGGGGGGGACTGAAGCTTTCTTT. The rearrangement joins TRBV9 to TRBJ1-1; 8 bases match TRBD1. The CDR3 has 13 amino acids. Per the germline V gene, CDR1 is SGDLS and CDR2 is YYNGEE. V shed 4 bases, J shed 5 bases, and the junction held 4 bases outside the gene matches.

This chain links TRBV3-1 (or the pseudogene TRBV3-2) with TRBJ1-5; D is unclear. Germline loops: CDR1 LGHDT, CDR2 YNNKEL (reference sequence). The V gene lost 4 bases and the J gene lost 4 bases, with 8 bases spanning the gap. The CDR3 covers 13 residues. The chain's CDR3 is CASSPNGNQPQHF. Here the CDR3 DNA reads TGTGCCAGCAGCCCGAACGGTAATCAGCCCCAGCATTTT.

This clone was recorded a few times. This chain uses TRBV28 with TRBJ1-5, with 11 positions matching TRBD1. Germline V lookup: CDR1 MDHEN, CDR2 SYDVKM. The CDR3 is 16 residues long. With V trimmed by 9 bases and J by 4 bases, 11 bases remained unmatched. The CDR3 reads CASRTGTGGRNQPQHF. Here the CDR3 DNA reads TGTGCCAGTAGAACCGGGACAGGGGGAAGGAATCAGCCCCAGCATTTT. Looking up the rest from reference TRBV28 and TRBJ1-5 gives the full variable domain: DVKVTQSSRYLVKRTGEKVFLECVQDMDHENMFWYRQDPGLGLRLIYFSYDVKMKEKGDIPEGYSVSREKKERFSLILESASTNQTSMYLCASRTGTGGRNQPQHFGDGTRLSIL.

This clone is termed medium-sized. The V and J genes are TRBV4-1 and TRBJ1-5; TRBD1 aligns across 7 bases. The germline CDR1 and CDR2 sequences are MGHRA and YSYEKL. Trimming took 4 bases from V and 0 from J; bases not matched to a gene: 12. CDR3 length: 18 amino acids. CDR3 DNA: TGCGCCAGCAGCCTAGACCTGGACAGGATTTATAGCAATCAGCCCCAGCATTTT. Its protein is CASSLDLDRIYSNQPQHF.